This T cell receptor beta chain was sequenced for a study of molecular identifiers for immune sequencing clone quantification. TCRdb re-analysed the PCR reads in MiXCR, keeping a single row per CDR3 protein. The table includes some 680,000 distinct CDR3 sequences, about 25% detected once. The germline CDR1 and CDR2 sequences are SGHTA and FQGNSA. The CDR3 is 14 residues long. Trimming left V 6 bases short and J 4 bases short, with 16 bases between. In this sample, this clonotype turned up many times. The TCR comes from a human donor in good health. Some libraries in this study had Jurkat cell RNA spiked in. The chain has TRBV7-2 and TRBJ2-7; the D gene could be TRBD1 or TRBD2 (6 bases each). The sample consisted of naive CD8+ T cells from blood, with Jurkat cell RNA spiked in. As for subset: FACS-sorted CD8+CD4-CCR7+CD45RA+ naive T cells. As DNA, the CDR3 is TGTGCCAGCAGTCCTGGGGGGCCCGAGTACGAGCAGTACTTC. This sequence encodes CASSPGGPEYEQYF. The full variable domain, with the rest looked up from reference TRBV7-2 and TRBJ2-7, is GAGVSQSPSNKVTEKGKDVELRCDPISGHTALYWYRQSLGQGLEFLIYFQGNSAPDKSGLPSDRFSAERTGGSVSTLTIQRTQQEDSAVYLCASSPGGPEYEQYFGPGTRLTVT.